These 5 T cell receptor beta chains share one sample of origin, sequenced in a study of CD8+ T cells in alopecia areata. In each case, RNA was isolated and then reverse transcribed into cDNA as the sequencing template. The protocol was immunoSEQ multiplex PCR, while the TCRdb copy is restricted to in-frame clones and leaves out a portion. The sample carries approximately 210,000 clones, around 65% recorded once. Stated treatment: oral pan-JAK inhibitor, 5-10 mg twice daily. The material was CD4+ T cells sorted from blood, obtained around week 44, from a patient treated with tofacitinib. These receptors were taken from a human donor with alopecia areata.

Notes on this clone: Other DNA sequences from this sample encode an identical CDR3 as well. The CDR3 here is CSVGGGTNTEAFF. CDR3 coding DNA: TGCAGCGTTGGGGGAGGGACCAACACTGAAGCTTTCTTT. The chain employs TRBV29-1 and TRBJ1-1; tentatively, D is TRBD1 (5 bases). The CDR3 covers 13 residues. Germline loops: CDR1 SQVTM, CDR2 ANQGSEA. The V and J ends lost 4 bases and 2 bases respectively, with 11 bases between them.

V and J are TRBV9 and TRBJ2-2; the D gene is possibly TRBD2 (5 bases). The CDR3 contains 16 residues. Germline CDR1 reads SGDLS; CDR2 reads YYNGEE. Deletions cut 4 bases from V and 0 bases from J, with 13 bases between. DNA of the CDR3: TGTGCCAGCAGCCCAGCGGTCTCATCGAACACCGGGGAGCTGTTTTTT. This gives the protein CASSPAVSSNTGELFF.

This rearrangement joins TRBV21-1 to TRBJ2-5; TRBD1, the table's D call, was not compared with the DNA. TRBV21-1 is marked as a pseudogene. This CDR3 is 15 amino acids long. CDR3 sequence: CASRGSGLASVTQYF. The CDR3 DNA reads as TGTGCCAGCAGGGGATCAGGGCTCGCCTCTGTGACCCAGTACTTC.

This chain links TRBV25-1 with TRBJ2-3, with 11 bases aligning to TRBD2. The CDR3 covers 16 residues. V gave up 2 bases and J gave up 6 bases; unmatched junction bases: 7. The germline V gene encodes CDR1 MGHDK and CDR2 SYGVNS. The CDR3 DNA reads as TGTGCCAGCAGTGAAACCCTAGCGGGGGGAGGGGATACGCAGTATTTT. It yields the protein CASSETLAGGGDTQYF.

The CDR3 sequence is CAWDPGRISGANVLTF. CDR3 in DNA: TGTGCCTGGGACCCAGGACGGATCTCTGGGGCCAACGTCCTGACTTTC. The chain carries TRBV30 and TRBJ2-6, with unresolved D. Per germline, CDR1 GTSNPN and CDR2 SVGIG (reference sequence). V was trimmed by 5 bases and J by 0 bases, leaving 14 bases between them. The CDR3 extends over 16 amino acids. The complete variable domain, with remaining parts taken from reference TRBV30 and TRBJ2-6, reads SQTIHQWPATLVQPVGSPLSLECTVEGTSNPNLYWYRQAAGRGLQLLFYSVGIGQISSEVPQNLSASRPQDRQFILSSKKLLLSDSGFYLCAWDPGRISGANVLTFGAGSRLTVL.